The entry below gives a single T cell receptor (beta chain) sequence along with its context. Antigen: not known. The data originate from a study of T-cell memory formation after mild COVID-19. Study-level background: TCR clusters were largely donor specific.

Study-wide points: Some responding clones appeared in pre-infection memory, suggesting cross-reactive memory joined.

The germline CDR1 and CDR2 sequences are SGHVS and FNYEAQ. The CDR3 extends over 13 amino acids. V lost 2 bases and J 3 bases, leaving 4 bases between the germline ends. Using its own MiXCR run on the 5' RACE reads, TCRdb lists one record per CDR3 protein. The top ten hold 20% to 25% of the sample, which has roughly 350,000 distinct CDR3 sequences, roughly 15% seen once. The sequence was collected from a man aged 18 to 30 who had mild COVID-19 (a few samples of this study predate the infection). Cell type and time point are not known. Source material: PBMCs or a T cell subset sorted from them (not recorded which). The chain has TRBV7-6 and TRBJ1-4; D gene uncertain. The CDR3 loop reads CASSLQSNEKLFF. The CDR3 DNA follows: TGTGCCAGCAGCTTACAGTCTAATGAAAAACTGTTTTTT.